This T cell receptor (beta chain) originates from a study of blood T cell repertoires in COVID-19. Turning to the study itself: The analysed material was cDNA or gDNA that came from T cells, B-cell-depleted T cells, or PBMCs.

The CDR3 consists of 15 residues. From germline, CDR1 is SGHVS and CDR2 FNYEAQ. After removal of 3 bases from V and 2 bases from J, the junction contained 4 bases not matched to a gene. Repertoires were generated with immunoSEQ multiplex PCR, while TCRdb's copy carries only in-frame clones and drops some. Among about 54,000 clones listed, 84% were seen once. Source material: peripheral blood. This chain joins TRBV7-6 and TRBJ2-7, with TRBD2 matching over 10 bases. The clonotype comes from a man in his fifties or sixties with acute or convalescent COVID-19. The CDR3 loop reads CASSFQAGGPYEQYF. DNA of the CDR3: TGTGCCAGCAGCTTCCAAGCGGGAGGGCCCTACGAGCAGTACTTC.